This T cell receptor (beta chain) appears in the sequencing data of a study of STAT5B mutations in CD4+ large granular lymphocyte leukemia. General observations from the study: Approximately 25% of private leukemic clonotypes occurred rarely in other patients' non-leukemic repertoires.

Points on this clone: Its antigen is unknown.

The table came from immunoSEQ multiplex PCR; TCRdb's copy has only in-frame clones and leaves some out. The sample lists about 30,000 clones, around 85% occurring once. Sequencing was performed on CD4+ T cells from blood buffy coats. This TCR was sampled from a human donor in good health.

CDR3 bases: TGTGCCAGCAGTTACACCGGTCGGTTCCAGGAGACCCAGTACTTC. Translating it yields CASSYTGRFQETQYF. The rearrangement joins TRBV6-6 to TRBJ2-5; D remains unclear. The CDR3 has 15 amino acids. Germline assignment: CDR1 MNHNY and CDR2 SVGAGI (reference sequence). V was clipped by 2 bases and J by 5 bases, with 15 bases between them.